One sample yielded the 8 T cell receptor beta chains listed below, sequenced in a study of neurological immune-mediated disorders. MiXCR, applied by TCRdb to the 5' RACE reads, yields one record per CDR3 protein. The table records about 38,000 distinct CDR3 sequences, 4% to 5.5% of them present only once. Sequenced material: CD4+ T cells from blood. These receptors came from a man aged 18 to 35 in good health.

This clonotype was picked up many times. V usage is TRBV29-1 and J usage is TRBJ2-1; tentatively, D is TRBD1 (5 bases). The CDR3 consists of 14 residues. Germline V CDR1 and CDR2: SQVTM, ANQGSEA. V lost 5 bases to trimming and J lost 7 bases, with 18 bases between them. DNA for the CDR3: TGCAGCGTTAATTTGCAGGGAACAAAAAATGAGCAGTTCTTC. This codes for CSVNLQGTKNEQFF.

This clonotype was observed at least ten times. CDR3 sequence: CASSSQGGTIDEQFF. The CDR3 coding sequence is TGCGCCAGCAGCTCCCAGGGGGGTACGATCGATGAGCAGTTCTTC. The genes are TRBV5-1 and TRBJ2-1, with TRBD1 as a possible D gene (7 bases). The length of the CDR3 is 15 residues. In germline, CDR1 is SGHRS, CDR2 YFSETQ. With 3 bases removed from V and 8 bases from J, the gap between germline ends came to 18 bases.

The sample holds many counts of this clonotype. The chain joins TRBV6-2 or TRBV6-3 to TRBJ1-1; no definite D call. The V gene lost 2 bases and the J gene lost 1 base, with 5 bases spanning the gap. The CDR3 runs 13 residues. Germline loops: CDR1 MNHEY, CDR2 SVGEGT. The CDR3 is CASSYEANTEAFF. As DNA, the CDR3 is TGTGCCAGCAGTTACGAGGCGAACACTGAAGCTTTCTTT.

At least ten counts were recorded for this clonotype. The chain carries TRBV5-1 and TRBJ2-3, with D unresolved. The germline gives CDR1 SGHRS, CDR2 YFSETQ. This CDR3 contains 15 residues. V lost 0 bases and J 3 bases, leaving 11 bases between the germline ends. Here the CDR3 reads CASSLDSGRTDTQYF. The CDR3 nucleotides are TGCGCCAGCAGCTTGGACTCTGGTAGGACAGATACGCAGTATTTT.

This clonotype has only a few counts. The chain combines TRBV30 with TRBJ1-1; D is unclear. CDR3 length equals 12 residues. CDR1 is GTSNPN, CDR2 SVGIG, per germline (reference sequence). Between the trimmed V and J ends, which lost 8 bases and 5 bases, there was a span of 15 bases. The CDR3 sequence is CAGEVGYTEAFF. For the CDR3, the DNA is TGTGCCGGCGAGGTCGGGTATACTGAAGCTTTCTTT. The full variable domain, its missing parts supplied by reference TRBV30 and TRBJ1-1, is SQTIHQWPATLVQPVGSPLSLECTVEGTSNPNLYWYRQAAGRGLQLLFYSVGIGQISSEVPQNLSASRPQDRQFILSSKKLLLSDSGFYLCAGEVGYTEAFFGQGTRLTVV.

This clonotype has at least ten counts. The rearrangement uses TRBV5-6 and TRBJ1-5; possibly TRBD1 for D (5 bases). Germline loops: CDR1 SGHDT, CDR2 YYEEEE. V was pared by 0 bases and J by 7 bases, with 11 bases between. The CDR3 contains 14 residues. CDR3 DNA: TGTGCCAGCAGCTTGGCAGGGTTCGAGCAGCCCCAGCATTTT. This encodes CASSLAGFEQPQHF.

This clonotype was observed at least ten times. The V gene is TRBV9, the J gene TRBJ2-7, with 9 bases identical to TRBD1. V lost 0 bases, J lost 7 bases, and 8 bases stayed unmatched. The germline V gene encodes CDR1 SGDLS and CDR2 YYNGEE. There are 15 residues in the CDR3. In nucleotides, the CDR3 is TGTGCCAGCAGCGTAGACGGGGACAGGGATAGGGAGCAGTACTTC. This encodes CASSVDGDRDREQYF.

This clonotype has ten or more counts. This chain connects TRBV6-6 to TRBJ2-6, with a tentative D call TRBD2 (7 bases). Germline CDR1 MNHNY, CDR2 SVGAGI (reference sequence). This CDR3 contains 16 residues. V lost 5 bases, J lost 3 bases, and 14 bases lay in between. CDR3 sequence (DNA): TGTGCCAGCAGTGTGGGGGGGCTAGGTGGGGCCAACGTCCTGACTTTC. This encodes CASSVGGLGGANVLTF.